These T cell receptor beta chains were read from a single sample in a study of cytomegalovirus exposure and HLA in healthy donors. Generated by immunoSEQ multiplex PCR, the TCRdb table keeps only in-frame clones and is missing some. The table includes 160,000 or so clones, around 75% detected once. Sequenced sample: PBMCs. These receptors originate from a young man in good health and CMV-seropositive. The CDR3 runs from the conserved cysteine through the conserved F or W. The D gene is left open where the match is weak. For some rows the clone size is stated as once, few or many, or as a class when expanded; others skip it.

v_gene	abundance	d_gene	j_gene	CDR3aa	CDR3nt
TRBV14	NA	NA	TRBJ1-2	CASSQGTGSGYTF	TGTGCCAGCAGCCAAGGAACAGGGAGTGGCTACACCTTC
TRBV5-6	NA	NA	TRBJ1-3	CASSPAGPGNTIYF	TGTGCCAGCAGCCCCGCAGGGCCTGGAAACACCATATATTTT
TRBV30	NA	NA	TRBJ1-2	CAYSRIQAAVYGYTF	TGTGCCTACTCGCGGATACAGGCAGCTGTCTATGGCTACACCTTC
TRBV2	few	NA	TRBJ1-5	CAGGDGGNQPQHF	TGTGCCGGAGGAGACGGCGGGAATCAGCCCCAGCATTTT
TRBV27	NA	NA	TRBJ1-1	CASSYTRDTEAFF	TGTGCCAGCAGCTATACTCGGGACACTGAAGCTTTCTTT
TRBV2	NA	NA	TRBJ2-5	CASSERAGGETQYF	TGTGCCAGCAGTGAGAGGGCTGGAGGTGAGACCCAGTACTTC
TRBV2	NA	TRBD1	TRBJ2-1	CASIMDREANEQFF	TGTGCCAGCATTATGGACAGGGAAGCCAATGAGCAGTTCTTC
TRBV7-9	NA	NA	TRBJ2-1	CASSIRGSSYNEQFF	TGTGCCAGCAGCATCCGGGGGAGCTCCTACAATGAGCAGTTCTTC
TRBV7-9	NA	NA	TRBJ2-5	CASSSQGGQETQYF	TGTGCCAGCAGCTCCCAGGGGGGACAAGAGACCCAGTACTTC
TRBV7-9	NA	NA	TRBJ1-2	CASSLSTGGEDGYTF	TGTGCCAGCAGCTTATCTACTGGGGGGGAGGATGGCTACACCTTC
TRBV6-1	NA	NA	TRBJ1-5	CASSDLIRGAHQPQHF	TGTGCCAGCAGTGATCTTATTCGGGGGGCGCATCAGCCCCAGCATTTT
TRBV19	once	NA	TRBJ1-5	CATLITGTGSNQPQHF	TGTGCCACATTAATCACGGGAACAGGGTCCAATCAGCCCCAGCATTTT
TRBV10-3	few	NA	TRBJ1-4	CAISQSGRSEKLFF	TGTGCCATCAGTCAATCAGGGAGGAGTGAAAAACTGTTTTTT
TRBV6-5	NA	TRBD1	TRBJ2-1	CASRRQGESYNEQFF	TGTGCCAGCAGACGACAGGGGGAATCCTACAATGAGCAGTTCTTC
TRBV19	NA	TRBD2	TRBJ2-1	CASRSRLAGGRNEQFF	TGTGCCAGTAGGAGCAGACTAGCGGGAGGCCGCAATGAGCAGTTCTTC
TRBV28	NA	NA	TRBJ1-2	CASSPATGGYTF	TGTGCCAGCAGTCCCGCGACAGGCGGCTACACCTTC
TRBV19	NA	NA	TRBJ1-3	CASSMGQVGNTIYF	TGTGCCAGTAGTATGGGCCAGGTCGGAAACACCATATATTTT
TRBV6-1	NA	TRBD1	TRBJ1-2	CASSPGQGTNYGYTF	TGTGCCAGCAGTCCGGGACAGGGGACCAACTATGGCTACACCTTC
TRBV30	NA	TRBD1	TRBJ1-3	CASGQGHHSGNTIYF	TGTGCCTCGGGACAGGGACACCACTCTGGAAACACCATATATTTT
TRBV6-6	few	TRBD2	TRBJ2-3	CASSPTSGITDTQYF	TGTGCCAGCAGTCCGACTAGCGGGATCACAGATACGCAGTATTTT
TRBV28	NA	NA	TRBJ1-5	CASNIDRNQPQHF	TGTGCCAGCAACATCGACAGAAATCAGCCCCAGCATTTT
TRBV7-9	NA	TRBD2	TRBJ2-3	CASSSLLAGGPDTQYF	TGTGCCAGCAGCTCATTACTAGCGGGGGGCCCAGATACGCAGTATTTT
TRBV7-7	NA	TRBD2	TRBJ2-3	CASSRTSGGLTSTDTQYF	TGTGCTAGCAGCAGGACTAGCGGGGGCCTTACTAGCACAGATACGCAGTATTTT
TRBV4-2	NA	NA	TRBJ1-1	CASSQDWQGVNTEAFF	TGTGCCAGCAGCCAAGATTGGCAGGGTGTGAACACTGAAGCTTTCTTT
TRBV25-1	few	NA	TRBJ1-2	CASSHNVARGGLNYGYTF	TGTGCCAGCAGTCATAACGTAGCCCGGGGGGGTTTAAACTATGGCTACACCTTC
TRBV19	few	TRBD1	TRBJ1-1	CASRRDRDMNTEAFF	TGTGCCAGTAGGCGGGACAGGGATATGAACACTGAAGCTTTCTTT
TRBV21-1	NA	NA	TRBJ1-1	CASSKGTGHLEAFF	TGTGCCAGCAGCAAAGGTACAGGCCACCTGGAAGCTTTCTTT
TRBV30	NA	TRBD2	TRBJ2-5	CAWTLAGAGETQYF	TGTGCCTGGACCCTAGCGGGAGCGGGAGAGACCCAGTACTTC
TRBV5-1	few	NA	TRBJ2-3	CASSVPVPVDTQYF	TGCGCCAGCAGCGTACCAGTCCCTGTTGATACGCAGTATTTT
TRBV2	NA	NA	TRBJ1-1	CASIGGIGVPEAFF	TGTGCCAGCATAGGGGGTATAGGGGTACCTGAAGCTTTCTTT
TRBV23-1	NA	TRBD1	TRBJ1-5	CASSQGGTEYYSNQPQHF	TGCGCCAGCAGTCAAGGCGGGACAGAATATTATAGCAATCAGCCCCAGCATTTT
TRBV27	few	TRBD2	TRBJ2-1	CASSLSAGGLYNEQFF	TGTGCCAGCAGTTTATCAGCGGGGGGCCTCTACAATGAGCAGTTCTTC
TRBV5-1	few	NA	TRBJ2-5	CASSASGGGQETQYF	TGCGCCAGCAGCGCTAGCGGAGGGGGCCAAGAGACCCAGTACTTC
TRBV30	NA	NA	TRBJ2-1	CAWVRGGAREQFF	TGTGCCTGGGTCCGTGGGGGGGCCAGGGAGCAGTTCTTC
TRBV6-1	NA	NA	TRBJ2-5	CASSDQGPQETQYF	TGTGCCAGCAGTGATCAGGGGCCCCAAGAGACCCAGTACTTC
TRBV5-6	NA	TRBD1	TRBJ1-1	CASSTPGTGGRGAFF	TGTGCCAGCAGCACCCCCGGGACAGGGGGACGAGGGGCTTTCTTT
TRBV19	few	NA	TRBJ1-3	CASSIRQGNGNTIYF	TGTGCCAGTAGTATCAGGCAGGGAAATGGAAACACCATATATTTT
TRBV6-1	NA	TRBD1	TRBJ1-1	CASSATGGLNTEAFF	TGTGCCAGCAGTGCGACAGGGGGCTTGAACACTGAAGCTTTCTTT
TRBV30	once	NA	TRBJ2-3	CAWGSRGTQYF	TGTGCCTGGGGGAGCCGGGGTACGCAGTATTTT
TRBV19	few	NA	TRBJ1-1	CASSIARMNTEAFF	TGTGCCAGTAGTATAGCCAGAATGAACACTGAAGCTTTCTTT
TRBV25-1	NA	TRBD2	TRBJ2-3	CASRWEAGPDTQYF	TGTGCCAGCAGGTGGGAAGCGGGGCCAGATACGCAGTATTTT
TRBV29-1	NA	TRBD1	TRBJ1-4	CSVAGTGGKAEKLFF	TGCAGCGTCGCCGGGACAGGGGGTAAGGCAGAAAAACTGTTTTTT
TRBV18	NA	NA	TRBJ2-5	CASSKNGGGVQETQYF	TGTGCCAGCTCAAAAAACGGAGGGGGCGTTCAAGAGACCCAGTACTTC